The present T cell receptor beta chain was sequenced within a study of OX40 agonist ivuxolimab in advanced cancers. Study in general: Subjects had a mean age of roughly 60 years, with a range of roughly 20 to 79; around 80% were male. In three patients, partial responses were observed, one with hepatocellular carcinoma and two with cutaneous melanoma.

The CDR3 is 16 amino acids. CDR1 is MNHNS and CDR2 is SASEGT in the germline V gene. Between the trimmed V and J ends, which lost 2 bases and 0 bases, there was a span of 11 bases. Profiled with immunoSEQ multiplex PCR; TCRdb holds only in-frame clones, not every one. This table holds roughly 70,000 clones, 85% to 95% found once. Note on this clone: Its antigen is not known.

Whole-study findings and limits: Low levels of normalized T-cell clonal expansion also appeared in some nonresponders.

The chain combines TRBV6-1 with TRBJ1-5, with no clear D. The material sequenced was CD4+ or CD8+ T cells sorted from blood, taken in a trial of the OX40 agonist ivuxolimab. The TCR originated in an adult with an advanced solid tumor such as melanoma, head and neck, liver or kidney cancer. The CDR3 spells CASSELGRYSNQPQHF. The CDR3 DNA reads as TGTGCCAGCAGTGAATTGGGCCGCTATAGCAATCAGCCCCAGCATTTT.